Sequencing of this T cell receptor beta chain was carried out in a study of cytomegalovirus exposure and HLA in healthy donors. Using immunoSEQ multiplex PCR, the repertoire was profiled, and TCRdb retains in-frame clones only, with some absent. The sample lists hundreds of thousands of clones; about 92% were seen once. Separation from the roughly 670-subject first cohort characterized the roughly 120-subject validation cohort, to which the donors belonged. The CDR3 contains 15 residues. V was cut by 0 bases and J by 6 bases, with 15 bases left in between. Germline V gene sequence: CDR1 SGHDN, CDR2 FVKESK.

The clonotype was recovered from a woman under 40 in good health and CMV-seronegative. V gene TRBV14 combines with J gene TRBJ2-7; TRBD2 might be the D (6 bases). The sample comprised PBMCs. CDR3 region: CASSQDGGTTLEQYF. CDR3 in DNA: TGTGCCAGCAGCCAAGACGGGGGAACTACTCTCGAGCAGTACTTC.